These 12 T cell receptor beta chains were sequenced from one sample in a study of response to subunit inactivated influenza vaccine (dated by TCRdb to the late 2010s). Library creation used RT-PCR. Sequencing relied on an Illumina HiSeq 2500. TCRdb passed the public sequencing reads through fastp at Q25 and MiXCR, retaining productive beta sequences. For every CDR3 protein sequence, its rows merge into one entry that carries the most common genes and DNA. The sample profile shows approximately 700,000 distinct CDR3 sequences; approximately 15% of them were found once. Around 10% of the sample goes to the ten largest clones. The sequencing used PBMCs from blood, collected 11 to 12 days after vaccination. These receptors originate from a man aged 50 to 59 who received an inactivated influenza vaccine. Donor details come from another sample of the same person, matched by shared clones.

V gene TRBV30 combines with J gene TRBJ2-1; 7 bases are shared with TRBD1. Trimming at V came to 6 bases and at J to 3 bases, leaving 20 bases not matched to a gene. The CDR3 has 18 residues. Germline loops: CDR1 GTSNPN, CDR2 SVGIG (reference sequence). The CDR3 DNA sequence: TGTGCCTGCTGCCGATTAGGGGCACAGGGGATCCTCTACAATGAGCAGTTCTTC. Its translation is CACCRLGAQGILYNEQFF. Full variable domain (remainder filled in from reference TRBV30 and TRBJ2-1): SQTIHQWPATLVQPVGSPLSLECTVEGTSNPNLYWYRQAAGRGLQLLFYSVGIGQISSEVPQNLSASRPQDRQFILSSKKLLLSDSGFYLCACCRLGAQGILYNEQFFGPGTRLTVL.

The chain has TRBV9 and TRBJ2-2, with TRBD2 identical over 9 bases. Germline CDR1 is SGDLS and CDR2 is YYNGEE. Unmatched junction bases numbered 4, after V lost 0 bases and J lost 7 bases. This CDR3 spans 15 amino acids. The CDR3 region is CASSVGLAGNGELFF. Written as DNA, the CDR3 is TGTGCCAGCAGCGTAGGCCTAGCGGGAAACGGGGAGCTGTTTTTT.

This clonotype was seen a handful of times. The chain employs TRBV14 and TRBJ2-3; D gene ambiguous. Per germline, CDR1 SGHDN and CDR2 FVKESK. The CDR3 loop spans 16 amino acids. Trimming removed 4 bases at V and 3 bases at J, with 17 bases between. The CDR3 DNA is TGTGCCAGCAGCCCCAATCCTTGGAGAGAGACAGATACGCAGTATTTT. Its translation: CASSPNPWRETDTQYF.

This clonotype was found a few times. The V call is TRBV24-1, the J call TRBJ2-5, with D unresolved. Germline V lookup: CDR1 KGHDR, CDR2 SFDVKD. Deletions cut 1 base from V and 4 bases from J, with 9 bases between. CDR3 length: 14 residues. The CDR3 protein is CATSDFRHTETQYF. The CDR3 region has the DNA TGTGCCACCAGTGATTTTAGACATACAGAGACCCAGTACTTC.

This chain joins TRBV20-1 and TRBJ1-3, with 7 bases matching TRBD1. The CDR3 contains 16 residues. Germline V CDR1 and CDR2: DFQATT, SNEGSKA (reference sequence). V lost 1 base to trimming and J lost 3 bases; unmatched junction nucleotides: 9. The CDR3 sequence is CSARGQGKLGGNTIYF. CDR3 bases: TGCAGTGCTAGAGGACAGGGAAAACTCGGTGGAAACACCATATATTTT.

The J gene is TRBJ2-2, the V gene TRBV5-6; D call uncertain. The ends were cut back, 4 bases at V and 4 bases at J, with 14 bases in the middle. Germline CDR1 and CDR2: SGHDT and YYEEEE. This CDR3 contains 15 residues. The CDR3 DNA follows: TGTGCCAGCAGCCCGCTGCCCCTGCCCACCGGGGAGCTGTTTTTT. This sequence encodes CASSPLPLPTGELFF. Supplemented by reference TRBV5-6 and TRBJ2-2, the full variable domain reads DAGVTQSPTHLIKTRGQQVTLRCSPKSGHDTVSWYQQALGQGPQFIFQYYEEEERQRGNFPDRFSGHQFPNYSSELNVNALLLGDSALYLCASSPLPLPTGELFFGEGSRLTVL.

The chain is built from TRBV4-1 and TRBJ2-7; TRBD1 or TRBD2 may be the D gene (5 bases each). The V gene's germline CDR1 is MGHRA and CDR2 YSYEKL. The CDR3 runs to 15 residues. Trimming stripped 0 bases from V and 3 bases from J, with 12 bases between. The CDR3 DNA reads as TGCGCCAGCAGCCAAGATTCGGGGACGAGCTACGAGCAGTACTTC. Translation gives CASSQDSGTSYEQYF.

This clonotype was observed a handful of times. The rearrangement links TRBV18 to TRBJ2-3; TRBD2 agrees at 7 bases. Trimming cost V 3 bases and J 3 bases; bases outside gene matches: 6. The germline V gene has CDR1 KGHSH and CDR2 LQKENI. The CDR3 extends over 15 amino acids. This chain's CDR3 is CASSPQSGTTDTQYF. For the CDR3, the DNA is TGTGCCAGCTCACCGCAGAGCGGGACGACAGATACGCAGTATTTT. The full variable domain, completed using reference TRBV18 and TRBJ2-3, is NAGVMQNPRHLVRRRGQEARLRCSPMKGHSHVYWYRQLPEEGLKFMVYLQKENIIDESGMPKERFSAEFPKEGPSILRIQQVVRGDSAAYFCASSPQSGTTDTQYFGPGTRLTVL.

This clonotype was counted between two and nine times. The chain couples TRBV7-2 to TRBJ2-5, with 8 bases matching TRBD1. The CDR3 is 14 residues long. The germline gives CDR1 SGHTA, CDR2 FQGNSA. With 2 bases clipped from V and 2 bases from J, the junction kept 1 base outside the gene matches. CDR3 nucleotides: TGTGCCAGCAGCTTATGGACAGGGCAAGAGACCCAGTACTTC. Protein: CASSLWTGQETQYF.

The genes are TRBV11-3 and TRBJ2-1; D unclear. CDR1 and CDR2 (germline): SGHNT, YENEEA. The length of the CDR3 is 12 residues. V gave up 3 bases and J gave up 9 bases, with 9 bases separating them. CDR3 residues: CASSFWGSEQFF. The CDR3 region has the DNA TGTGCCAGCAGCTTTTGGGGAAGTGAGCAGTTCTTC.

There are a few counts of this clonotype. V is TRBV28 and J is TRBJ1-4, with D unclear. Per germline, CDR1 MDHEN and CDR2 SYDVKM. The CDR3 length is 11 residues. V gave up 5 bases and J gave up 8 bases, with 6 bases separating them. The DNA for the CDR3 is TGTGCCAGCAGTGCCACGGAAAAACTGTTTTTT. It yields the protein CASSATEKLFF.

In its sample, this clonotype was seen many times. The V call is TRBV7-2, the J call TRBJ2-7, with a tentative D call TRBD2 (5 bases). CDR1 SGHTA and CDR2 FQGNSA come from the germline V gene. Trimming pared 5 bases from V and 5 bases from J, leaving 10 bases between. The CDR3 runs 12 residues. The CDR3 DNA is TGTGCCAGCAGCACCTGGCGGGACGAGCAGTACTTC. This translates into CASSTWRDEQYF. The full variable domain, completed using reference TRBV7-2 and TRBJ2-7, is GAGVSQSPSNKVTEKGKDVELRCDPISGHTALYWYRQSLGQGLEFLIYFQGNSAPDKSGLPSDRFSAERTGGSVSTLTIQRTQQEDSAVYLCASSTWRDEQYFGPGTRLTVT.